These T cell receptor beta chains were read from a single sample in a study of pediatric ulcerative colitis. The data were produced by immunoSEQ multiplex PCR, yet TCRdb's version contains in-frame clones alone and is incomplete. The data contain under 30,000 clones, roughly 71% of them singletons. The sequenced sample consisted of gut tissue. These receptors were taken from a boy between 10 and 17 years old with severe ulcerative colitis. CDR3s include the opening cysteine and the closing phenylalanine or tryptophan. D genes are given only for firm matches. Some rows have no size entry. The others give once, few or many, or a class for an expanded clone.

j_gene	v_gene	d_gene	abundance	CDR3nt	CDR3aa
TRBJ2-1	TRBV2	TRBD2	medium-sized	TGTGCCAGCGACTCGGGCGAAGCGGGAGGGCACAATGAGCAGTTCTTC	CASDSGEAGGHNEQFF
TRBJ2-1	TRBV29-1	-	-	TGCAGCGTCTCGCCCAATGAGCAGTTCTTC	CSVSPNEQFF
TRBJ2-2	TRBV4-1	TRBD2	few	TGCGCCAGCAGCCTTGCTAGCGGGAACACCGGGGAGCTGTTTTTT	CASSLASGNTGELFF
TRBJ2-5	TRBV7-9	TRBD2	few	TGTGCCAGCAGCTTAGGGACTAGCGGGAGAATGGAGACCCAGTACTTC	CASSLGTSGRMETQYF
TRBJ2-7	TRBV6-6	-	-	TGTGCCAGCAGAGGACTCTACGAGCAGTACTTC	CASRGLYEQYF
TRBJ2-7	TRBV6-5	TRBD2	-	TGTGCCAGCAGCAGTAGCGGGAGGGTGCCCTACGAGCAGTACTTC	CASSSSGRVPYEQYF
TRBJ2-3	TRBV30	TRBD2	-	TGTGCCTGGAGGACTAGCGGGAGGGCCCGGGATACGCAGTATTTT	CAWRTSGRARDTQYF
TRBJ2-2	TRBV6-5	TRBD2	-	TGTGCCAGCAGTTACTCTAGCGGGACAAGGACCGGGGAGCTGTTTTTT	CASSYSSGTRTGELFF
TRBJ1-2	TRBV28	TRBD1	-	TGTGCCAGCAGTCCGACAGGGTACGGCTACACCTTC	CASSPTGYGYTF
TRBJ2-7	TRBV6-1	-	-	TGTGCCAGCAGACCATCTGCCTACGAGCAGTACTTC	CASRPSAYEQYF
TRBJ2-7	TRBV25-1	-	-	TGTGCCAGCAGCTCCCCGCAGGGAACCTACGAGCAGTACTTC	CASSSPQGTYEQYF
TRBJ2-7	TRBV7-2	TRBD1	few	TGTGCCAGCAGCCTCCGCCCGGGGACAGGACGCTACGAGCAGTACTTC	CASSLRPGTGRYEQYF
TRBJ2-1	TRBV18	TRBD2	-	TGTGCCAGCTCCCGGATAGGACTAGCGGGAGGGAATGAGCAGTTCTTC	CASSRIGLAGGNEQFF
TRBJ2-7	TRBV10-1	TRBD1	once	TGCGCCAGCAGTGATACCACAGGGGGCTACGAGCAGTACTTC	CASSDTTGGYEQYF
TRBJ2-7	TRBV11-3	-	-	TGTGCCAGCAGCTTCCAGGCGACCCTCGAAATCTACGAGCAGTACTTC	CASSFQATLEIYEQYF
TRBJ1-1	TRBV5-6	-	-	TGTGCCAGCAGCTTGCTGGCGAACACTGAAGCTTTCTTT	CASSLLANTEAFF
TRBJ2-7	TRBV16	-	once	TGTGCCAGCAGCCAATCCGGAGGCTACGAGCAGTACTTC	CASSQSGGYEQYF
TRBJ2-5	TRBV5-6	TRBD1	-	TGTGCCAGCAGCCCGGACAGGGGGAGTCAAGAGACCCAGTACTTC	CASSPDRGSQETQYF
TRBJ2-1	TRBV15	-	-	TGTGCCACCACCCCGAGACAGGCGGAGCGGTTGGGGAATGAGCAGTTCTTC	CATTPRQAERLGNEQFF
TRBJ2-5	TRBV5-1	-	-	TGCGCCAGCAGCTCGATCGGTTTAGGAGAGACCCAGTACTTC	CASSSIGLGETQYF
TRBJ1-1	TRBV18	TRBD1	-	TGTGCCAGCTCACCCTCGATGGACAGGGGGAACACTGAAGCTTTCTTT	CASSPSMDRGNTEAFF
TRBJ2-1	TRBV4-3	-	-	TGCGCCAGCAGCCAAGAAACCTACAATGAGCAGTTCTTC	CASSQETYNEQFF
TRBJ1-5	TRBV10-3	-	-	TGTGCCATCAGTGAGGGGGACGAGGGTGGACAGCCCCAGCATTTT	CAISEGDEGGQPQHF
TRBJ2-7	TRBV7-2	-	-	TGTGCCAGCAGCCCCAACAACGGGAAAGGGTCCTACGAGCAGTACTTC	CASSPNNGKGSYEQYF
TRBJ1-4	TRBV11-2	-	once	TGTGCCAGCAGCGCATCAACTAATGAAAAACTGTTTTTT	CASSASTNEKLFF
TRBJ2-7	TRBV5-1	TRBD2	-	TGCGCCAGCAGCACTAGCGGGCAGAGGGTCGACGAGCAGTACTTC	CASSTSGQRVDEQYF
TRBJ2-3	TRBV12-2	-	-	TGTGCAAGTCGCTTAGCGCAGCGGGAGGGCACAGATACGCAGTATTTT	CASRLAQREGTDTQYF
TRBJ2-7	TRBV7-8	-	-	TGTGCCAGCAGCTTAGTCGGTGGAGGCTACTCCTACGAGCAGTACTTC	CASSLVGGGYSYEQYF
TRBJ2-1	TRBV9	TRBD2	once	TGTGCCAGCAGCGCAGGACTAGCGGGCGCAAGCTCCTACAATGAGCAGTTCTTC	CASSAGLAGASSYNEQFF
TRBJ1-1	TRBV2	-	medium-sized	TGTGCCAGCAGTCACTACAAGAACACTGAAGCTTTCTTT	CASSHYKNTEAFF
TRBJ2-1	TRBV28	-	-	TGTGCCAGCGCCCTGAGGGACTACAATGAGCAGTTCTTC	CASALRDYNEQFF
TRBJ2-7	TRBV10-3	TRBD1	-	TGTGCCATCAGTGGGGGGCGACAGGGCAAGGTCTACGAGCAGTACTTC	CAISGGRQGKVYEQYF
TRBJ2-3	TRBV6-4	TRBD2	-	TGTGCCAGCAGTGAGACGGGAGGGGGAACAGATACGCAGTATTTT	CASSETGGGTDTQYF
TRBJ2-2	TRBV2	TRBD2	few	TGTGCCAGCAGGGGGACTAGCGGGAGAGGGAACACCGGGGAGCTGTTTTTT	CASRGTSGRGNTGELFF
TRBJ2-7	TRBV7-9	-	few	TGTGCCAGCAGCACTACGGGATACGAGCAGTACTTC	CASSTTGYEQYF
TRBJ1-1	TRBV10-1	-	-	TGCGCCAGCAGTGACGCCCCTTGGGAAGGGAAAACTGAAGCTTTCTTT	CASSDAPWEGKTEAFF
TRBJ1-3	TRBV6-1	-	-	TGTGCCAGCAGTGAAGCGGGCAGGAACTCCTTCTCTGGAAACACCATATATTTT	CASSEAGRNSFSGNTIYF
TRBJ2-5	TRBV7-9	-	-	TGTGCCAGCAGCTCATTAGGGACTGGGGAGACCCAGTACTTC	CASSSLGTGETQYF
TRBJ2-1	TRBV5-1	-	-	TGCGCCAGCCAATATGAGGTAGGCTCCTACAATGAGCAGTTCTTC	CASQYEVGSYNEQFF
TRBJ2-5	TRBV5-6	-	-	TGTGCCAGCAGCCTCCGAAGTAGTTTCGCAGAGACCCAGTACTTC	CASSLRSSFAETQYF
TRBJ2-1	TRBV7-2	TRBD2	once	TGTGCCAGCAGCTTAGTGGGCGGGAGCTCCTACAATGAGCAGTTCTTC	CASSLVGGSSYNEQFF
TRBJ2-7	TRBV25-1	TRBD2	-	TGTGCCAGCAGTGAAGGGGCGGGCGGGAGGGCCTACGAGCAGTACTTC	CASSEGAGGRAYEQYF
TRBJ2-7	TRBV5-4	TRBD2	-	TGTGCCAGCAGCTTGTGGGGGAATATTGGGGCTAGCGGGAAATACGAGCAGTACTTC	CASSLWGNIGASGKYEQYF
TRBJ1-3	TRBV27	TRBD1	-	TGTGCCAGCAGTGTGGACAGGGGCTCTGGAAACACCATATATTTT	CASSVDRGSGNTIYF
TRBJ2-2	TRBV2	-	few	TGTGCCAGCAGTGAACAGGGGAGCGGGACCGGCACCGGGGAGCTGTTTTTT	CASSEQGSGTGTGELFF
TRBJ2-5	TRBV1	-	-	TGCACCAGCAGCCAAGGGTTAGCGGGAGGTGTGGGGGAGACCCAGTACTTC	CTSSQGLAGGVGETQYF
TRBJ1-4	TRBV6-6	TRBD1	-	TGTGCCAGCAGGGACAGGGGGGTTGGAGGTGAAAAACTGTTTTTT	CASRDRGVGGEKLFF
TRBJ1-2	TRBV29-1	TRBD1	medium-sized	TGCAGCGACCTCTACGATCCGGGACAGGGATCCTATGGCTACACCTTC	CSDLYDPGQGSYGYTF